This T cell receptor (beta chain) was captured by sequencing in a study of OX40 agonist ivuxolimab in advanced cancers. The germline gives CDR1 SGHVS, CDR2 FQNEAQ. V trimming: 7 bases; J trimming: 1 base; junction bases outside the gene matches: 15. The CDR3 is made up of 17 amino acids. Sequenced by immunoSEQ multiplex PCR; TCRdb stores in-frame clones only, minus some. The sample lists 70,000 or so clones, almost 90% occurring once. Points on this clone: Its antigen is unknown.

Overall study results and limits: People who partly responded at 0.1-3.0 mg/kg had some of the least clonal expansion seen.

The sequence derives from an adult with an advanced solid tumor such as melanoma, head and neck, liver or kidney cancer. This sequence joins TRBV7-8 and TRBJ1-2; 7 bases agree with TRBD1. This specimen consisted of CD4+ or CD8+ T cells sorted from blood, obtained in a trial of the OX40 agonist ivuxolimab. CDR3 residues: CASTLQLGQALNYGYTF. The CDR3 coding sequence is TGTGCCAGCACCCTCCAACTCGGACAGGCCCTTAACTATGGCTACACCTTC.